This paragraph reports one T cell receptor (beta chain). Original analysis: Estimated nucleated cell counts came from reference gene primer amplification. Using immunoSEQ multiplex PCR, the repertoire was profiled, and TCRdb retains in-frame clones only, with some absent. That table furnishes V, J and clone size, whereas the DNA furnished D and trimming. The data contain roughly 200,000 clones, approximately 85% of them singletons. The source of the sample is a study of blood T cell repertoires in COVID-19. CDR1 MDHEN and CDR2 SYDVKM come from the germline V gene. The CDR3 covers 15 residues. V gave up 4 bases and J gave up 3 bases; unmatched junction bases: 6.

The specimen sequenced was peripheral blood. This TCR was recovered from a woman aged 55-75 years with acute or convalescent COVID-19. V usage is TRBV28 and J usage is TRBJ1-5; 7 nucleotides agree with TRBD1. Here the CDR3 DNA reads TGTGCCAGCAGTTCTACAGGGGTCGACAATCAGCCCCAGCATTTT. Its translation: CASSSTGVDNQPQHF.